These 15 T cell receptor beta chains came from one sample sequenced in a study of T cells in Graves' hyperthyroidism and ophthalmopathy. TCR beta CDR3 region amplification was performed from RNA transcripts. TCR CDR3 underwent first-round RT-PCR with the HTBI primer set. MiXCR, applied by TCRdb to the multiplex PCR reads, yields one record per CDR3 protein. The profile shows a few hundred thousand distinct CDR3 sequences, around 16% of them singletons. Sequencing input: blood. Every receptor here comes from a young woman with Graves' ophthalmopathy.

This clonotype was counted ten times or more. The rearrangement links TRBV27 to TRBJ2-7; D not resolved. There are 13 residues in the CDR3. V gave up 3 bases and J gave up 3 bases, with 9 bases separating them. Germline CDR1 is MNHEY and CDR2 is SMNVEV (reference sequence). CDR3 in DNA: TGTGCCAGCAGTTTTAGGGCACTCTACGAGCAGTACTTC. This sequence encodes CASSFRALYEQYF.

J is TRBJ1-1 and V is TRBV29-1; D possibly corresponds to TRBD1 (6 bases). The germline V gene has CDR1 SQVTM and CDR2 ANQGSEA. Trimming took off 7 bases at V and 4 bases at J, with 16 bases between the two ends. The CDR3 has 13 residues. CDR3 protein: CSADRLLGTEAFF. The CDR3 DNA follows: TGCAGCGCTGACAGGCTTCTGGGCACTGAAGCTTTCTTT.

The gene calls are TRBV3-1 and TRBJ2-3; TRBD2 aligns across 7 bases. The CDR3 sequence is 18 residues long. Germline loops: CDR1 LGHDT, CDR2 YNNKEL (reference sequence). Losses at the gene ends were 1 base for V and 2 bases for J; bases not matched to a gene: 12. The CDR3 reads CASSQVKRGSANTDTQYF. CDR3 bases: TGTGCCAGCAGCCAAGTAAAGCGGGGTAGTGCTAACACAGATACGCAGTATTTT.

The CDR3 protein is CASSRPGLAILGELFF. CDR3 DNA: TGTGCCAGCAGTCGCCCGGGACTAGCGATTCTCGGGGAGCTGTTTTTT. The rearrangement uses TRBV12-3 or TRBV12-4 and TRBJ2-2, with 10 bases that match TRBD2. This CDR3 spans 16 amino acids. V shed 5 bases and J 7 bases; nucleotides not matched to a gene: 10.

Many counts were recorded for this clonotype. The gene calls are TRBV18 and TRBJ1-1; D unresolved. The CDR3 has 15 residues. From germline, CDR1 is KGHSH and CDR2 LQKENI. V was pared by 5 bases and J by 0 bases, with 13 bases between. DNA for the CDR3: TGTGCCAGCTCAATCCCTACATCCATGAACACTGAAGCTTTCTTT. It yields the protein CASSIPTSMNTEAFF.

This clonotype showed up many times. The V gene is TRBV5-1, the J gene TRBJ2-7; D not certain. CDR1 and CDR2 from the germline V gene are SGHRS and YFSETQ. V lost 0 bases, J lost 3 bases, and 10 bases lay in between. The CDR3 runs 14 residues. CDR3 nucleotides: TGCGCCAGCAGCTTGGACAGTCCGGACTACGAGCAGTACTTC. It specifies CASSLDSPDYEQYF.

This chain connects TRBV19 to TRBJ2-1, with D uncertain. The CDR3 loop spans 13 amino acids. The V end lost 6 bases, the J end lost 5 bases, and 11 bases lay between the germline ends. Germline assignment: CDR1 LNHDA and CDR2 SQIVND (reference sequence). CDR3 sequence reads: CASSRQGNNEQFF. DNA of the CDR3: TGTGCCAGTAGCAGGCAAGGGAACAATGAGCAGTTCTTC.

As for this clonotype: A much larger clone differs from this one at a single base, so this may be a read error. This chain uses TRBV28 with TRBJ2-7, with TRBD1 matching 7 bases. V trimming: 6 bases; J trimming: 3 bases; junction bases outside the gene matches: 11. The CDR3 loop spans 15 amino acids. The germline CDR1 and CDR2 sequences are MDHEN and SYDVKM. The CDR3 here is CASRSTRNRGYEQYF. CDR3 sequence (DNA): TGTGCCAGCAGGTCAACTCGGAACAGGGGCTACGAGCAGTACTTC. Full variable domain (remainder filled in from reference TRBV28 and TRBJ2-7): DVKVTQSSRYLVKRTGEKVFLECVQDMDHENMFWYRQDPGLGLRLIYFSYDVKMKEKGDIPEGYSVSREKKERFSLILESASTNQTSMYLCASRSTRNRGYEQYFGPGTRLTVT.

In its sample, this clonotype was seen many times. This chain uses TRBV28 with TRBJ2-7; 8 positions agree with TRBD1. The ends lost 3 bases at V and 0 bases at J; junction bases unmatched: 4. Germline CDR1 and CDR2: MDHEN and SYDVKM. CDR3 length equals 15 residues. CDR3 protein: CASSFWTGSSYEQYF. DNA of the CDR3: TGTGCCAGCAGTTTCTGGACAGGGAGCTCCTACGAGCAGTACTTC.

This clonotype has more than one count but fewer than ten. The CDR3 loop is CASNRGSPSGNTIYF. In DNA form, the CDR3 reads TGTGCCAGCAACAGAGGCAGTCCCTCTGGAAACACCATATATTTT. J is TRBJ1-3 and V is TRBV7-9; D remains unclear. Trimming removed 7 bases from V and 0 bases from J, with 13 bases in between. In germline, CDR1 is SEHNR, CDR2 FQNEAQ (reference sequence). CDR3 size: 15 residues.

In its sample, this clonotype was seen a few times. V gene TRBV19 combines with J gene TRBJ2-7; 9 bases are shared with TRBD2. This CDR3 has 14 amino acids. Germline assignment: CDR1 LNHDA and CDR2 SQIVND (reference sequence). The trim removed 3 bases at V and 5 bases at J, leaving 5 bases unmatched. The CDR3 reads CASSMRAGGDEQYF. The CDR3 bases are TGTGCCAGTAGTATGCGAGCGGGAGGTGACGAGCAGTACTTC. Complete variable domain (other parts from reference TRBV19 and TRBJ2-7): DGGITQSPKYLFRKEGQNVTLSCEQNLNHDAMYWYRQDPGQGLRLIYYSQIVNDFQKGDIAEGYSVSREKKESFPLTVTSAQKNPTAFYLCASSMRAGGDEQYFGPGTRLTVT.

V usage is TRBV6-2 or TRBV6-3 and J usage is TRBJ2-7, with 7 bases identical to TRBD1. CDR1 and CDR2 from the germline V gene are MNHEY and SVGEGT. V lost 7 bases to trimming and J lost 3 bases; unmatched junction nucleotides: 6. The CDR3 has 13 amino acids. CDR3 loop: CASTTQGDYEQYF. CDR3 DNA sequence: TGTGCCAGCACCACCCAGGGGGACTACGAGCAGTACTTC.

The chain carries TRBV25-1 and TRBJ1-2; D is unclear. V was shortened by 8 bases and J by 4 bases, with 20 bases between the two germline ends. CDR3 length equals 15 residues. Per the germline V gene, CDR1 is MGHDK and CDR2 is SYGVNS. As DNA, the CDR3 is TGTGCCAGCTCACCGGTTAACGCGGCTCTCTATGGCTACACCTTC. Residues: CASSPVNAALYGYTF.

A word on this clonotype: This could be a read error, since a much larger clone is one nucleotide away. This rearrangement joins TRBV20-1 to TRBJ2-7, with 11 positions matching TRBD1. The ends lost 5 bases at V and 3 bases at J; junction bases unmatched: 3. CDR1 DFQATT and CDR2 SNEGSKA come from the germline V gene (reference sequence). This CDR3 spans 13 amino acids. Here the CDR3 DNA reads TGCAGTGCTTCCGGGACAGGGGGCTACGAGCAGTACTTC. Translated: CSASGTGGYEQYF.

The chain combines TRBV28 with TRBJ1-4; weak D call: TRBD1 (6 bases). Trimming shortened V by 2 bases and J by 6 bases, and 10 bases separated the two germline ends. The CDR3 is made up of 14 amino acids. Germline loops: CDR1 MDHEN, CDR2 SYDVKM. The CDR3 sequence is CASSLRDTDEKLFF. CDR3 nucleotides: TGTGCCAGCAGTTTAAGGGACACCGATGAAAAACTGTTTTTT.